This T cell receptor beta chain was sequenced in a study of Ad26.COV2.S vaccination and SARS-CoV-2 variants. At the level of the study: Doses of Ad26.COV2.S were injected into muscle once or twice, 56 days apart.

Libraries were prepared by immunoSEQ multiplex PCR; TCRdb keeps only in-frame clonotypes and omits some of them. The sample includes around 450,000 clones, about 91% seen only once; the top ten take approximately 2.5%. This sample's treatment: over 15 received Ad26.COV2.S at low or high dose, single or two shots; 5 received placebo; per-sample allocation not given. Samples analyzed were those drawn on day 63 after the first vaccine or placebo injection. The sample came from a Boston adult aged 18-55 years. Trimming removed 2 bases from V and 2 bases from J; junction bases left unmatched: 2. Germline values: CDR1 SGHKS, CDR2 YYEKEE (reference sequence). The CDR3 has 14 residues.

This chain connects TRBV5-5 to TRBJ2-3; 7 nucleotides agree with TRBD2. The sequences come from peripheral blood, collected in a trial of Ad26.COV2.S vaccine versus placebo. The origin of this receptor is a person between 18 and 60 years old who received the Ad26.COV2.S COVID-19 vaccine or a placebo. The CDR3 DNA sequence: TGTGCCAGCAGCTTAGAGCGGGACACAGATACGCAGTATTTT. Amino acids: CASSLERDTDTQYF.